One sample yielded the 30 T cell receptor beta chains listed below, sequenced in a study of molecular identifiers for immune sequencing clone quantification. TCRdb fed the PCR reads into MiXCR, producing one record per CDR3 protein. Of about 6,100 distinct CDR3 sequences listed, roughly 15% are singletons. Sequencing was carried out using naive CD8+ T cells from blood, with Jurkat cell RNA spiked in. Subset defined: FACS-sorted CD8+CD4-CCR7+CD45RA+ naive T cells. The receptors derive from a human donor in good health. Some libraries in this study had Jurkat cell RNA spiked in.

By frequency in the sample, this clonotype is medium-sized. This chain joins TRBV2 and TRBJ2-1; TRBD1 or TRBD2 may be the D gene (5 bases each). This CDR3 spans 11 amino acids. Germline V gene sequence: CDR1 SNHLY, CDR2 FYNNEI. V was trimmed by 9 bases and J by 13 bases, leaving 16 bases between them. CDR3 in DNA: TGTGCCAGGAGGGGCGGATTGTATCAGTTCTTC. As protein: CARRGGLYQFF.

A few counts support this clonotype. This may be a read error: a much more frequent sequence differs by one nucleotide. The gene calls are TRBV20-1 and TRBJ2-7; perhaps TRBD1 as D (6 bases). This CDR3 region has 17 residues. The germline V and J ends were trimmed by 6 bases and 0 bases, with 24 bases remaining between them. The germline V gene has CDR1 DFQATT and CDR2 SNEGSKA (reference sequence). The CDR3 DNA sequence: TGCAGTGCAACTGACAGGACCGGGACCTGGAGCTCCTACGAGCAGTACTTC. This translates into CSATDRTGTWSSYEQYF.

The V and J genes are TRBV9 and TRBJ2-6, with a weak D call TRBD1 (5 bases). This CDR3 is built from 16 residues. With 3 bases removed from V and 5 bases from J, the gap between germline ends came to 15 bases. Per the germline V gene, CDR1 is SGDLS and CDR2 is YYNGEE. The CDR3, as DNA: TGTGCCAGCAGCGGGGGCCCGACGGGCTGGGCCAACGTCCTGACTTTC. Its translation: CASSGGPTGWANVLTF.

This clonotype is labeled medium-sized. The rearrangement uses TRBV7-9 and TRBJ1-2; possibly TRBD1 for D (5 bases). The germline gives CDR1 SEHNR, CDR2 FQNEAQ (reference sequence). Trimming shortened V by 2 bases and J by 3 bases, and 10 bases separated the two germline ends. The CDR3 consists of 14 residues. The CDR3, as DNA: TGTGCCAGCAGCTTACAGGGCCAGGACTATGGCTACACCTTC. It yields the protein CASSLQGQDYGYTF.

This clonotype rates as medium-sized. The V and J genes are TRBV12-3 or TRBV12-4 and TRBJ2-2; D might be TRBD1 or TRBD2, each matching 5 bases. The CDR3 is 16 amino acids. V dropped 5 bases and J dropped 1 base, with 14 bases sitting between them. CDR3 amino acids: CASSPLGGVNTGELFF. CDR3 DNA: TGTGCCAGCAGTCCCCTTGGGGGAGTGAACACCGGGGAGCTGTTTTTT.

This clonotype was seen repeatedly, ten times or more. This chain links TRBV12-3 or TRBV12-4 with TRBJ1-4; the D gene is possibly TRBD1 (6 bases). Trimming shortened V by 7 bases and J by 4 bases, and 13 bases separated the two germline ends. The CDR3 length is 14 residues. The CDR3 nucleotides read TGTGCCAGCACCTCGACAGGCCTTAATGAAAAACTGTTTTTT. Translation: CASTSTGLNEKLFF.

By sample share, this clonotype is medium-sized. This chain joins TRBV5-4 and TRBJ2-5; the match to TRBD1 covers 7 bases. Germline CDR1 SGHNT, CDR2 YYREEE (reference sequence). The CDR3 covers 13 residues. V lost 3 bases and J lost 4; bases outside the gene matches: 3. CDR3 nucleotides: TGTGCCAGCAGCTACACAGGGGTAGAGACCCAGTACTTC. It translates to CASSYTGVETQYF.

This clonotype was recorded once. This may arise from a read error, as a much more abundant clone is one base away. Likely a read error: the CDR3 ends without its conserved phenylalanine or tryptophan. The gene calls are TRBV19 and TRBJ2-6; no definite D call. The CDR3 runs to 13 residues. V shed 3 bases and J shed 2 bases, with 2 bases lying between them. Germline assignment: CDR1 LNHDA and CDR2 SQIVND (reference sequence). The CDR3 reads CASSIPGANVLTS. CDR3 sequence (DNA): TGTGCCAGTAGTATCCCTGGGGCCAACGTCCTGACTTCC.

This clonotype is labeled as medium-sized. V gene TRBV7-9 combines with J gene TRBJ1-1; D is ambiguous. CDR3 length: 15 residues. The V gene's germline CDR1 is SEHNR and CDR2 FQNEAQ (reference sequence). V lost 4 bases to trimming and J lost 4 bases, with 16 bases between them. This CDR3 is CASSSGLYGRTEAFF. CDR3 coding DNA: TGTGCCAGCAGCTCCGGACTGTACGGTCGCACTGAAGCTTTCTTT.

This clonotype is termed medium-sized. A much larger clone lies a single base off, so this may be a read error. The gene calls are TRBV20-1 and TRBJ1-6; D may be TRBD1 (6 bases). Germline V gives CDR1 DFQATT, CDR2 SNEGSKA (reference sequence). This CDR3 spans 13 amino acids. The CDR3 region is CSALGQGNSPPHF. As DNA, the CDR3 is TGCAGTGCCCTAGGGCAGGGGAATTCACCCCCCCACTTT.

Many counts were recorded for this clonotype. This chain uses TRBV12-3 or TRBV12-4 with TRBJ2-5; D is uncertain. There are 14 residues in the CDR3. With 6 bases removed from V and 1 base from J, the gap between germline ends came to 12 bases. CDR3 in amino acids: CASSFLGSQETQYF. The CDR3 coding sequence is TGTGCCAGCAGCTTCCTGGGAAGCCAAGAGACCCAGTACTTC.

In its sample, this clonotype was seen once. A single base separates this from a much larger clone, so it may be a read error. The chain links TRBV9 to TRBJ2-3; TRBD1 agrees at 8 bases. The germline CDR1 and CDR2 sequences are SGDLS and YYNGEE. V shed 4 bases and J 2 bases; nucleotides not matched to a gene: 9. The CDR3 length is 16 residues. Here the CDR3 DNA reads TGTGCCAGCAGCAATGGGGACAGGAGAGTCACAGATACGCAGTATTTT. Its translation is CASSNGDRRVTDTQYF.

On this clonotype itself: A much larger clone lies one base from this, so it may be a read error. CDR3 protein: CASSPGLPGGSFTDTQYF. The CDR3 DNA is TGTGCCAGCAGTCCGGGACTACCGGGAGGGTCTTTCACAGATACGCAGTATTTT. V and J are TRBV27 and TRBJ2-3, with 8 bases lining up with TRBD2. After removal of 5 bases from V and 2 bases from J, the junction contained 15 bases not matched to a gene. Per germline, CDR1 MNHEY and CDR2 SMNVEV (reference sequence). CDR3 length equals 18 residues.

This clonotype was seen ten or more times. The V and J genes are TRBV9 and TRBJ2-3, with TRBD1 matching over 8 bases. CDR1 and CDR2 (germline): SGDLS, YYNGEE. J was trimmed by 2 bases and V by 3 bases; bases with no gene match: 8. CDR3 length equals 16 residues. DNA for the CDR3: TGTGCCAGCAGCGATGGGGACAGGAGAGTCACAGATACGCAGTATTTT. Protein product: CASSDGDRRVTDTQYF.

By sample fraction, this clonotype is medium-sized. The CDR3 DNA sequence: TGTGCCAGCAGTCCGGCGGGCAGCGCCTACGAGCAGTACTTC. Translation: CASSPAGSAYEQYF. V is TRBV6-2 or TRBV6-3 and J is TRBJ2-7, with a tentative D call TRBD2 (5 bases). The germline CDR1 and CDR2 sequences are MNHEY and SVGEGT. CDR3 size: 14 residues. Trimming left V 5 bases short and J 2 bases short, with 13 bases between.

V usage is TRBV7-9 and J usage is TRBJ2-7; D unclear. Germline lookup yields CDR1 SEHNR and CDR2 FQNEAQ (reference sequence). V lost 8 bases, J lost 2 bases, and 16 bases lay in between. The CDR3 sequence is 14 residues long. CDR3 coding DNA: TGTGCCAGCGGCACTTGGACGGGCCCCTACGAGCAGTACTTC. This encodes CASGTWTGPYEQYF.

This clonotype came up many times. The genes are TRBV7-8 and TRBJ1-5; 9 bases align to TRBD1. Germline trimming cut 5 bases from V and 5 bases from J; bases unmatched to any gene: 4. The CDR3 runs to 14 residues. Germline V CDR1 and CDR2: SGHVS, FQNEAQ. The CDR3 DNA is TGTGCCAGCAGCACCGGGACAGGGTATCAGCCCCAGCATTTT. This encodes CASSTGTGYQPQHF.

By sample share, this clonotype is medium-sized (0.01 to 0.1%). The chain carries TRBV28 and TRBJ1-1, with 8 nucleotides matching TRBD1. V dropped 6 bases and J dropped 0; count of bases not matched to a gene: 9. The germline CDR1 and CDR2 sequences are MDHEN and SYDVKM. The CDR3 has 16 residues. CDR3 DNA sequence: TGTGCCAGCAGATACGGAACAGGGGGACTGAACACTGAAGCTTTCTTT. Protein sequence: CASRYGTGGLNTEAFF.

In this sample, this clonotype turned up many times. This chain connects TRBV19 to TRBJ2-2; TRBD1 is a possible D gene (5 bases). Germline CDR1 reads LNHDA; CDR2 reads SQIVND (reference sequence). Trimming took 6 bases from V and 4 from J, leaving 21 bases between them. This CDR3 spans 17 amino acids. Here the CDR3 DNA reads TGTGCCAGTAGCCCGAAACCGCAGGGCGCAGGCACCGGGGAGCTGTTTTTT. Translating it yields CASSPKPQGAGTGELFF.

In its sample, this clonotype ranks as medium-sized. This chain joins TRBV27 and TRBJ2-7, with 9 bases identical to TRBD1. V was clipped by 8 bases and J by 4 bases; unmatched bases: 12. The CDR3 is made up of 15 amino acids. Germline assignment: CDR1 MNHEY and CDR2 SMNVEV (reference sequence). The DNA of the CDR3 is TGTGCCAGCCGCGTGGGAGGACAGGGGATTTACGAGCAGTACTTC. Its translation: CASRVGGQGIYEQYF.

Note on this clonotype: One junction end does not reproduce the germline sequence, and a read error may be involved. The chain recombines TRBV28 with TRBJ2-7, with 13 bases matching TRBD2. CDR3 size: 18 residues. The germline gives CDR1 MDHEN, CDR2 SYDVKM. CDR3 DNA: TGTGCCAGCAGTTTTCGTACTAGCGGGAGGGGGGGGGGGCTCGAGCAGTCCTTC. Translation: CASSFRTSGRGGGLEQSF.

This clonotype qualifies as medium-sized. V usage is TRBV29-1 and J usage is TRBJ2-2; D is undetermined. The CDR3 loop spans 18 amino acids. Germline CDR1 reads SQVTM; CDR2 reads ANQGSEA. Between the trimmed V and J ends, which lost 0 bases and 1 base, there was a span of 18 bases. The CDR3 DNA sequence: TGCAGCGTTGAAGATCTTCTTTCCCGCGACAAGAACACCGGGGAGCTGTTTTTT. This translates into CSVEDLLSRDKNTGELFF.

Judged by abundance, this clonotype is medium-sized. At one of its ends the junction is not consistent with the germline gene, which may arise from a read error. The chain couples TRBV6-5 to TRBJ2-3, with D unclear. The CDR3 runs to 15 residues. Germline V gives CDR1 MNHEY, CDR2 SVGAGI. CDR3 loop: CASSYSAVSTDTQYF. CDR3 in DNA: TGTGCCAGCAGTTACTCGGCCGTTAGCACCGATACGCAGTATTTT.

Concerning this clonotype itself: Since a much larger clone is just one base distant, this may be a read error. V and J are TRBV4-3 and TRBJ2-4; D remains unclear. The V end was cut by 1 base, the J end by 0 bases, with 10 bases between. The germline gives CDR1 LGHNA, CDR2 YSLEER. The CDR3 consists of 16 residues. CDR3 in amino acids: CASSQGLQVAKNIQYF. Written as DNA, the CDR3 is TGCGCCAGCAGCCAAGGTCTGCAGGTAGCCAAAAACATTCAGTACTTC.

This clonotype is classed as medium-sized (0.01 to 0.1%). The V gene is TRBV19, the J gene TRBJ2-3; 8 positions agree with TRBD2. J was trimmed by 0 bases and V by 0 bases; bases with no gene match: 5. The CDR3 totals 17 residues. Germline lookup yields CDR1 LNHDA and CDR2 SQIVND (reference sequence). As DNA, the CDR3 is TGTGCCAGTAGTATAGACGCATCGGGGGGGAGCACAGATACGCAGTATTTT. This gives the protein CASSIDASGGSTDTQYF.

By frequency in the sample, this clonotype is medium-sized (0.01 to 0.1%). The rearrangement links TRBV4-3 to TRBJ2-2, with 7 positions matching TRBD1. This CDR3 has 16 amino acids. Unmatched junction bases numbered 4, after V lost 1 base and J lost 2 bases. Germline loops: CDR1 LGHNA, CDR2 YSLEER. In DNA form, the CDR3 reads TGCGCCAGCAGCCAAGGGGACAGACTAAACACCGGGGAGCTGTTTTTT. Protein sequence: CASSQGDRLNTGELFF.

This clonotype is medium-sized. The chain is built from TRBV5-4 and TRBJ2-5; 7 bases map to TRBD2. CDR3 length equals 17 residues. Germline CDR1 SGHNT, CDR2 YYREEE (reference sequence). Losses at the gene ends were 0 bases for V and 2 bases for J; bases not matched to a gene: 10. CDR3 protein: CASSLEEAGLWQETQYF. The CDR3 DNA follows: TGTGCCAGCAGCTTGGAGGAAGCGGGGTTATGGCAAGAGACCCAGTACTTC.

Within the sample, this clonotype is medium-sized (0.01 to 0.1%). The chain links TRBV6-5 to TRBJ2-7; D unclear. There are 16 residues in the CDR3. V lost 0 bases to trimming and J lost 0 bases, with 12 bases between them. Germline V CDR1 and CDR2: MNHEY, SVGAGI. CDR3 DNA: TGTGCCAGCAGTTACTCTCTTCCGGCCTACTCCTACGAGCAGTACTTC. Translation gives CASSYSLPAYSYEQYF.

This clonotype is judged medium-sized (0.01 to 0.1%). The CDR3 loop is CASSWEVRETQYF. The CDR3 bases are TGTGCCAGCAGCTGGGAGGTGCGGGAGACCCAGTACTTC. This chain joins TRBV7-8 and TRBJ2-5; D might be TRBD2 (6 bases). The V gene lost 4 bases and the J gene lost 5 bases, with 11 bases spanning the gap. This CDR3 has 13 amino acids. Germline CDR1 is SGHVS and CDR2 is FQNEAQ.

This clonotype is deemed medium-sized. J is TRBJ2-2 and V is TRBV13; either TRBD1 or TRBD2 may fit D (5 bases each). The germline V and J ends were trimmed by 0 bases and 1 base, with 12 bases remaining between them. CDR1 is PRHDT, CDR2 FYEKMQ, per germline (reference sequence). The CDR3 contains 17 residues. CDR3 region: CASSLGTGLMNTGELFF. CDR3 nucleotide sequence: TGTGCCAGCAGCTTAGGTACGGGGCTGATGAACACCGGGGAGCTGTTTTTT.